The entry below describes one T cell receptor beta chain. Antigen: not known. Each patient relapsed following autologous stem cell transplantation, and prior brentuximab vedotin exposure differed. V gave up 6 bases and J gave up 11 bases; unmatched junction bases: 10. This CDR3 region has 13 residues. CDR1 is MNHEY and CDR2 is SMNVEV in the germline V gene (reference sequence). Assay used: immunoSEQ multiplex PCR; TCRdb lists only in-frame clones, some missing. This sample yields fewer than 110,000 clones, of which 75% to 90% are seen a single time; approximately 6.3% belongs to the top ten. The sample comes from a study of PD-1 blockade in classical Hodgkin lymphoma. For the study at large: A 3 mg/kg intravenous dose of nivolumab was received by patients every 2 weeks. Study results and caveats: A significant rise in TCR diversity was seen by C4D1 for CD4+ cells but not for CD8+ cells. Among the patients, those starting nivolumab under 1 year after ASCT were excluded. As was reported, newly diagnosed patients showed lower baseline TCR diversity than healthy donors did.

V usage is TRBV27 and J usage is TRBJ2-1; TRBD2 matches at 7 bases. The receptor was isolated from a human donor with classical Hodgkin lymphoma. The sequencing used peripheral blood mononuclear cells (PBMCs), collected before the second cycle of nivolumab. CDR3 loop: CASSGGSGSQQFF. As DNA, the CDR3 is TGTGCCAGCAGCGGGGGGTCAGGTAGTCAGCAGTTCTTC.